This TCR beta chain is drawn from a study of persistence of HIV-infected CD4 T cells. Study overall: A median of 8 years of suppressive ART preceded sampling. Two participants gave one leukapheresis sample; others gave up to roughly 180 mL blood repeatedly. General study points: Antigen-responding cells were enriched for degenerate expanded CDR3beta sequences. The rare CMV-responding cells with HIV-1 proviruses were not separately TCR-sequenced.

The stimulus was an HIV-1 Gag 15-mer peptide pool, 0.8 to 1 ug/peptide/mL. Memory cells lacking CD40L and CD69 with high CD45RO were sorted. With respect to this clone: Its target is unknown.

The immunoSEQ assay was version 4, run in survey mode. Measured with immunoSEQ multiplex PCR; TCRdb has only the in-frame clones, and not every one. The sample yields 30,000 to 40,000 clones, 65% to 90% seen once. V lost 1 base, J lost 4 bases, and 14 bases lay in between. Germline assignment: CDR1 LNHNV and CDR2 YYDKDF (reference sequence). The CDR3 has 16 amino acids. The TCR was taken from an adult woman with HIV who was CMV-seropositive. Source: CD4+ T cells sorted from PBMCs after approximately 19-hour stimulation, taken from a patient who received antiretroviral therapy. The chain carries TRBV15 and TRBJ2-1; D is tentatively TRBD1 or TRBD2 (5 bases each). Written as DNA, the CDR3 is TGTGCCACCAGCAGAGCGTCCGGGGCGAGGTACAATGAGCAGTTCTTC. It translates to CATSRASGARYNEQFF.